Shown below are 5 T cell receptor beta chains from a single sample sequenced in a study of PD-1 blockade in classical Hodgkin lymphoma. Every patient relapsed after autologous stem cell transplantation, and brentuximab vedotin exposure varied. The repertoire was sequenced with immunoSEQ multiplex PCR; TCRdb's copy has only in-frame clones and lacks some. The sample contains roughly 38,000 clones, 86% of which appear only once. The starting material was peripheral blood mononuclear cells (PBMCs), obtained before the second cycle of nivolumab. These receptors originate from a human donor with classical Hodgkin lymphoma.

CDR3 region: CATSRGDRVGPTEAFF. The CDR3 DNA is TGTGCCACCAGCAGAGGCGACAGGGTGGGGCCCACTGAAGCTTTCTTT. V gene TRBV15 combines with J gene TRBJ1-1, with 7 bases matching TRBD1. The junction had 9 bases not matched to a gene; V was cut back by 1 base and J by 4 bases. In germline, CDR1 is LNHNV, CDR2 YYDKDF (reference sequence). This CDR3 is built from 16 residues.

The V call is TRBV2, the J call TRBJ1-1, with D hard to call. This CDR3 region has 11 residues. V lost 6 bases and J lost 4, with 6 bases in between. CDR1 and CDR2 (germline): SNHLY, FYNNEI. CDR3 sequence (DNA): TGTGCCAGCAGGGAGAGCACTGAAGCTTTCTTT. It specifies CASRESTEAFF.

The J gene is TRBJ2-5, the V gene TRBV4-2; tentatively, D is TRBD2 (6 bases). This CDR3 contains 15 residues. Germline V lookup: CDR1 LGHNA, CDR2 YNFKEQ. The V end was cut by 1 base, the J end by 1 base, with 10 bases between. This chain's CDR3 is CASSQVPGSQETQYF. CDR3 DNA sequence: TGTGCCAGCAGCCAAGTACCCGGGAGCCAAGAGACCCAGTACTTC.

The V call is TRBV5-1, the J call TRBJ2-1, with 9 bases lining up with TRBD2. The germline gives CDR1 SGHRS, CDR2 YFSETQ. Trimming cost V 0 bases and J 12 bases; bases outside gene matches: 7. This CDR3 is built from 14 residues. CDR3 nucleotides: TGCGCCAGCAGCTTGGCCGGGACTAGCTTGCGGCAGTTCTTC. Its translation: CASSLAGTSLRQFF.

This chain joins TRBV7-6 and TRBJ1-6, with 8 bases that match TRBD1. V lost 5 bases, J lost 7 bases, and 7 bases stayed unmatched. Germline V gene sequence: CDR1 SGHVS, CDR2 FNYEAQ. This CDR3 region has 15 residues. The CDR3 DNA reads TGTGCCAGCAGCATCGGACAGGGTCGGAATTCACCCCTCCACTTT. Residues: CASSIGQGRNSPLHF. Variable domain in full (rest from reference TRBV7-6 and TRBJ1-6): GAGVSQSPRYKVTKRGQDVALRCDPISGHVSLYWYRQALGQGPEFLTYFNYEAQQDKSGLPNDRFSAERPEGSISTLTIQRTEQRDSAMYRCASSIGQGRNSPLHFGNGTRLTVT.